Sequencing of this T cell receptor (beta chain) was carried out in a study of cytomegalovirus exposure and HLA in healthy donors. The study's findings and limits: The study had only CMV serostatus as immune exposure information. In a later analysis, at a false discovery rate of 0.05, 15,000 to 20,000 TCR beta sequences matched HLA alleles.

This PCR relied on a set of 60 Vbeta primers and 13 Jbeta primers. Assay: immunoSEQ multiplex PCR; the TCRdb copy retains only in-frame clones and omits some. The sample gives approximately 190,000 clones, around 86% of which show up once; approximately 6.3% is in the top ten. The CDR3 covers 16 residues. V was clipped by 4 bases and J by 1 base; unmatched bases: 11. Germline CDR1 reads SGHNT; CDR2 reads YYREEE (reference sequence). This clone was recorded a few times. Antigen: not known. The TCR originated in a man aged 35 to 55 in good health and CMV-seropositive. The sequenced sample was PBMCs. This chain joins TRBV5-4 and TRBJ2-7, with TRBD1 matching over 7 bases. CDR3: CASSPPRQGRSYEQYF. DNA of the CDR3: TGTGCCAGCAGCCCCCCCAGACAGGGCAGGTCCTACGAGCAGTACTTC.